This passage covers 9 T cell receptor beta chains from one sample sequenced in a study of cytomegalovirus exposure and HLA in healthy donors. Repertoires were generated with immunoSEQ multiplex PCR, while TCRdb's copy carries only in-frame clones and drops some. The data show fewer than 90,000 clones, almost 97% seen once. Source material: PBMCs. The source is a man aged 18-30 years in good health and CMV-seropositive.

V and J are TRBV5-5 and TRBJ2-6, with D possibly TRBD2 on 5 matching bases. In germline, CDR1 is SGHKS, CDR2 YYEKEE (reference sequence). With 2 bases removed from V and 0 bases from J, the gap between germline ends came to 12 bases. CDR3 size: 17 residues. DNA for the CDR3: TGTGCCAGCAGCTTAGACTATAGTGCCTCTGGGGCCAACGTCCTGACTTTC. It encodes CASSLDYSASGANVLTF.

The CDR3 DNA reads as TGCGCCAGCAGCTCCGGGACAGGGGGTCCCGGGGAGCTGTTTTTT. Its translation is CASSSGTGGPGELFF. The rearrangement joins TRBV5-1 to TRBJ2-2; TRBD1 matches 11 bases. V gave up 3 bases and J gave up 6 bases; unmatched junction bases: 4. CDR3 size: 15 residues. CDR1 is SGHRS, CDR2 YFSETQ, per germline.

The V and J genes are TRBV19 and TRBJ2-7, with D maybe TRBD2 (6 bases). V lost 7 bases, J lost 2 bases, and 21 bases lay in between. The length of the CDR3 is 16 residues. CDR1 is LNHDA, CDR2 SQIVND, per germline (reference sequence). CDR3 loop: CASTPRGGGTTYEQYF. As DNA, the CDR3 is TGTGCCAGTACCCCCAGAGGTGGAGGGACCACCTACGAGCAGTACTTC.

This rearrangement joins TRBV6-1 to TRBJ2-2; 7 nucleotides line up with TRBD1. The CDR3 totals 16 residues. J gave up 0 bases and V 4 bases, and 5 bases lay outside the gene matches. Germline V gene sequence: CDR1 MNHNS, CDR2 SASEGT. This chain's CDR3 is CASSGSGQTNTGELFF. The CDR3 coding sequence is TGTGCCAGCAGTGGCTCGGGACAGACGAACACCGGGGAGCTGTTTTTT.

The chain has TRBV28 and TRBJ2-5, with D unclear. The CDR3 contains 11 residues. The V end lost 6 bases, the J end lost 5 bases, and 7 bases lay between the germline ends. CDR1 is MDHEN and CDR2 is SYDVKM in the germline V gene. This CDR3 reads CASRVEETQYF. The CDR3, as DNA: TGTGCCAGCAGAGTCGAGGAGACCCAGTACTTC. The entire variable domain, with the rest obtained from reference TRBV28 and TRBJ2-5, is as follows: DVKVTQSSRYLVKRTGEKVFLECVQDMDHENMFWYRQDPGLGLRLIYFSYDVKMKEKGDIPEGYSVSREKKERFSLILESASTNQTSMYLCASRVEETQYFGPGTRLLVL.

The chain carries TRBV4-2 and TRBJ2-1, with 12 positions matching TRBD2. Germline CDR1 and CDR2: LGHNA and YNFKEQ. The CDR3 extends over 15 amino acids. Losses at the gene ends were 6 bases for V and 10 bases for J; bases not matched to a gene: 10. The CDR3 here is CASSLSLAGGQEQFF. CDR3 DNA: TGTGCCAGCAGTCTATCACTAGCGGGAGGCCAGGAGCAGTTCTTC.

V usage is TRBV7-2 and J usage is TRBJ1-2; 8 bases are shared with TRBD1. The CDR3 consists of 14 residues. V was clipped by 6 bases and J by 8 bases; unmatched bases: 11. CDR1 SGHTA and CDR2 FQGNSA come from the germline V gene. The DNA for the CDR3 is TGTGCCAGCAGTTCCCAGGGGGCGCCGTCCGGCTACACCTTC. Amino acids: CASSSQGAPSGYTF.

Here the CDR3 reads CASSEEVRGRTQHF. The CDR3 region has the DNA TGTGCCAGCAGTGAAGAGGTTCGGGGAAGGACCCAGCATTTT. The J gene is TRBJ1-5, the V gene TRBV6-1, with D unclear. The CDR3 consists of 14 residues. V was pared by 1 base and J by 11 bases, with 15 bases between. CDR1 and CDR2 from the germline V gene are MNHNS and SASEGT.

The chain combines TRBV27 with TRBJ2-4; 10 bases map to TRBD1. Germline trimming cut 8 bases from V and 7 bases from J; bases unmatched to any gene: 14. Looked up from germline, CDR1 is MNHEY and CDR2 is SMNVEV (reference sequence). This CDR3 comprises 16 residues. CDR3 residues: CASRAGQGVRWNIQYF. The CDR3 region has the DNA TGTGCCAGCCGGGCTGGACAGGGGGTCAGGTGGAACATTCAGTACTTC.